The T cell receptor beta chain described here comes from a study of blood T cells in healthy people across ages. Details on this clonotype: Its antigen is not known.

The germline V gene encodes CDR1 SGHTA and CDR2 FQGTGA. The CDR3 covers 15 residues. Trimming removed 7 bases from V and 4 bases from J, with 18 bases in between. Whole-study results and caveats: Strong correlation existed between TCR beta diversity and naive T cell percentage.

A J-beta primer mix and a sample-barcoded 5' primer were used in a second PCR of about 6 to 12 cycles. Carrying 12 random nucleotides, a template-switch adaptor labeled each individual cDNA molecule. At least 2.5 million CDR3-containing paired-end reads were obtained per sample. From the 5' RACE reads, TCRdb called clonotypes with MiXCR, one entry per CDR3 protein. The sample holds roughly 860,000 distinct CDR3 sequences; around 68% are singletons and the top ten take around 30%. The chain employs TRBV7-3 and TRBJ2-3; D unresolved. Specimen: blood. The clonotype comes from a man younger than 40 in good health. DNA for the CDR3: TGTGCCAGCACTTATGGACCCGGGCAACCAGATACGCAGTATTTT. It codes for CASTYGPGQPDTQYF.